Listed here are 11 T cell receptor beta chains from one sample, sequenced in a study of cytomegalovirus exposure and HLA in healthy donors. Vbeta (60) and Jbeta (13) primers were used in the PCR. Sequenced by immunoSEQ multiplex PCR; TCRdb stores in-frame clones only, minus some. Of more than 130,000 clones listed, around 81% are singletons. The sequenced material came from PBMCs. Source of these receptors: a male donor in good health and CMV-seronegative.

The chain uses TRBV18 and TRBJ2-7; TRBD1 agrees at 11 bases. The J segment lost 1 base and the V segment lost 6 bases, leaving 5 bases of the junction unmatched. The germline gives CDR1 KGHSH, CDR2 LQKENI. CDR3 length equals 15 residues. The CDR3 bases are TGTGCCAGCTCCCTGGACAGGGGGCTTTCCTACGAGCAGTACTTC. The encoded protein is CASSLDRGLSYEQYF.

The chain joins TRBV7-9 to TRBJ1-1; the match to TRBD1 covers 9 bases. The CDR3 is made up of 19 amino acids. Trimming took 5 bases from V and 0 from J; bases not matched to a gene: 16. Germline CDR1 and CDR2: SEHNR and FQNEAQ (reference sequence). The CDR3 DNA is TGTGCCAGCAGCACTAAAGAGGACAGGGGAATCGGTGTGAACACTGAAGCTTTCTTT. Amino acid sequence: CASSTKEDRGIGVNTEAFF.

The chain uses TRBV6-5 and TRBJ2-1, with 7 bases lining up with TRBD2. CDR1 is MNHEY and CDR2 is SVGAGI in the germline V gene. Trimming took 2 bases from V and 6 from J; bases not matched to a gene: 4. CDR3 length: 14 residues. The CDR3 bases are TGTGCCAGCAGTTACGGGGCGGGGGTCAATGAGCAGTTCTTC. Its protein is CASSYGAGVNEQFF.

The genes are TRBV7-2 and TRBJ2-7; no firm D call. The CDR3 extends over 13 amino acids. In germline, CDR1 is SGHTA, CDR2 FQGNSA. The V end lost 4 bases, the J end lost 0 bases, and 7 bases lay between the germline ends. In nucleotides, the CDR3 is TGTGCCAGCAGCTCCGCGAGCTCCTACGAGCAGTACTTC. Translated, it gives CASSSASSYEQYF.

The chain employs TRBV6-5 and TRBJ2-7; TRBD1 agrees at 7 bases. CDR3 size: 15 residues. Germline loops: CDR1 MNHEY, CDR2 SVGAGI. Unmatched junction bases numbered 6, after V lost 2 bases and J lost 2 bases. This CDR3 is CASSYATGSTYEQYF. CDR3 DNA: TGTGCCAGCAGTTACGCGACAGGGAGCACCTACGAGCAGTACTTC.

This clone appeared once. The CDR3: CASTEAGALWVQYF. The DNA for the CDR3 is TGTGCCAGTACCGAAGCGGGAGCCCTATGGGTCCAGTACTTC. The V and J genes are TRBV19 and TRBJ2-5; 8 nucleotides match TRBD2. The ends lost 7 bases at V and 10 bases at J; junction bases unmatched: 14. The CDR3 runs to 14 residues. Per germline, CDR1 LNHDA and CDR2 SQIVND (reference sequence).

The V call is TRBV5-1, the J call TRBJ1-1, with 9 bases matching TRBD1. The V and J ends lost 4 bases and 4 bases, in that order; junction bases with no gene match: 5. Germline V gene data show CDR1 as SGHRS and CDR2 as YFSETQ. The CDR3 sequence is 14 residues long. CDR3 in DNA: TGCGCCAGCAGCCTAGGGACAGGGAGCACTGAAGCTTTCTTT. Protein: CASSLGTGSTEAFF.

This chain links TRBV25-1 with TRBJ1-4; 7 bases line up with TRBD1. The germline V gene encodes CDR1 MGHDK and CDR2 SYGVNS. The CDR3 spans 14 residues. Losses at the gene ends were 8 bases for V and 2 bases for J; bases not matched to a gene: 5. The CDR3 loop is CASPSTGTNEKLFF. Here the CDR3 DNA reads TGTGCCAGCCCATCGACAGGGACTAATGAAAAACTGTTTTTT.

This sequence joins TRBV6-5 and TRBJ1-2; D uncertain. Germline V gene sequence: CDR1 MNHEY, CDR2 SVGAGI. Trimming stripped 0 bases from V and 0 bases from J, with 8 bases between. The CDR3 is 15 residues long. The CDR3 DNA reads as TGTGCCAGCAGTTACTCTGGGCAGGCTAACTATGGCTACACCTTC. As protein: CASSYSGQANYGYTF.

J is TRBJ2-7 and V is TRBV7-2; 7 bases map to TRBD2. V shed 1 base and J 2 bases; nucleotides not matched to a gene: 8. CDR1 is SGHTA, CDR2 FQGNSA, per germline. The CDR3 extends over 16 amino acids. In DNA form, the CDR3 reads TGTGCCAGCAGCTTAGATCGTGGGGCGGGAGCCTACGAGCAGTACTTC. Encoded protein: CASSLDRGAGAYEQYF. Filled out from reference TRBV7-2 and TRBJ2-7, the complete variable domain reads GAGVSQSPSNKVTEKGKDVELRCDPISGHTALYWYRQSLGQGLEFLIYFQGNSAPDKSGLPSDRFSAERTGGSVSTLTIQRTQQEDSAVYLCASSLDRGAGAYEQYFGPGTRLTVT.

The V call is TRBV7-9, the J call TRBJ2-3; 8 bases are shared with TRBD1. The CDR3 loop spans 15 amino acids. The V gene's germline CDR1 is SEHNR and CDR2 FQNEAQ (reference sequence). The trim removed 4 bases at V and 2 bases at J, leaving 5 bases unmatched. For the CDR3, the DNA is TGTGCCAGCAGCTCCGGGACAGGTGTCACAGATACGCAGTATTTT. Translation: CASSSGTGVTDTQYF.